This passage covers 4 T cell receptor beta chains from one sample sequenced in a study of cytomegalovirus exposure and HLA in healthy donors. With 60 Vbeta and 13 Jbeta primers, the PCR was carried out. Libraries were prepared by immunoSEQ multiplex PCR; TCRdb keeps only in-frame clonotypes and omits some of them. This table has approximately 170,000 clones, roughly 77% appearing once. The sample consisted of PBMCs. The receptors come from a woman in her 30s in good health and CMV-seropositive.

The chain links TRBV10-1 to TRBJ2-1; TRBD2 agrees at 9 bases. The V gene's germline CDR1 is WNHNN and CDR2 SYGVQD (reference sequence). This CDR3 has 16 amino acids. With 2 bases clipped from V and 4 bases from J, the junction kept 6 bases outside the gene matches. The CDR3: CASSETSAGGYNEQFF. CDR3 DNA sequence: TGCGCCAGCAGTGAGACCTCTGCGGGAGGGTACAATGAGCAGTTCTTC.

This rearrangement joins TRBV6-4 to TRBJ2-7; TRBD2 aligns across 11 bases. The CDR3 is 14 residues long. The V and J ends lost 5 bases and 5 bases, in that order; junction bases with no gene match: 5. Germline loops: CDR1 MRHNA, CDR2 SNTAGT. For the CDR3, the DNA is TGTGCCAGCAGTTTAGCGGGAGGGCCTGACGAGCAGTACTTC. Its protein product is CASSLAGGPDEQYF.

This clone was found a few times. CDR3 in DNA: TGTGCCAGCATCAAGAGCGGGACAGGAAGAGAGGAGCAGTACTTC. This sequence encodes CASIKSGTGREEQYF. The chain recombines TRBV27 with TRBJ2-5; the D gene is possibly TRBD1 (8 bases). Trimming removed 7 bases at V and 11 bases at J, with 26 bases between. This CDR3 comprises 15 residues. The germline V gene encodes CDR1 MNHEY and CDR2 SMNVEV (reference sequence).

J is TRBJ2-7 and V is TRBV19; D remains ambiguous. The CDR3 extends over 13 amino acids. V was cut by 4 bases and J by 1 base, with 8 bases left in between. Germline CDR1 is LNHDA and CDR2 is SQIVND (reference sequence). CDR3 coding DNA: TGTGCCAGTAGTAGTGGCACGTCCTACGAGCAGTACTTC. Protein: CASSSGTSYEQYF.